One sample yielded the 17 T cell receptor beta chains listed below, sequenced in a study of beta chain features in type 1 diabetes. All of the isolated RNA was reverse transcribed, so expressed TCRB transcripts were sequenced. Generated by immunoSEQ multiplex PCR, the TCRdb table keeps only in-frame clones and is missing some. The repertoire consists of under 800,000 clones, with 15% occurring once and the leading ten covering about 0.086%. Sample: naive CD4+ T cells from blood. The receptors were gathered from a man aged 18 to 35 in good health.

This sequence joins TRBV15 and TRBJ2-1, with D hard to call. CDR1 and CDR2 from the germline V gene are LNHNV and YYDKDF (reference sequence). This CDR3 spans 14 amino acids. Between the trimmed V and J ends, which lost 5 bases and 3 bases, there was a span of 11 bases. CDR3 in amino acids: CATSQDPIYNEQFF. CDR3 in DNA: TGTGCCACCAGCCAGGATCCCATCTACAATGAGCAGTTCTTC.

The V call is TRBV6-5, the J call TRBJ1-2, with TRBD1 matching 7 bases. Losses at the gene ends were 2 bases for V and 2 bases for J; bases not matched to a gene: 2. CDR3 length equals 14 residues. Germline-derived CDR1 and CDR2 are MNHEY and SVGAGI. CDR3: CASSYRDRNYGYTF. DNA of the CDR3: TGTGCCAGCAGTTACCGGGACAGAAACTATGGCTACACCTTC.

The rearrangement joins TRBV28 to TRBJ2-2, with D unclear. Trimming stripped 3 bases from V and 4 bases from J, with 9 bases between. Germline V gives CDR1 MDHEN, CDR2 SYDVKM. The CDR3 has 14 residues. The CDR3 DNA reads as TGTGCCAGCAGTTTTAGGCCCCGCACCGGGGAGCTGTTTTTT. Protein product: CASSFRPRTGELFF.

CDR3 in amino acids: CASSPYQGKTEAFF. CDR3 DNA: TGTGCCAGCTCACCGTATCAGGGGAAGACTGAAGCTTTCTTT. V and J are TRBV18 and TRBJ1-1; tentatively, D is TRBD1 (6 bases). V shed 3 bases and J shed 5 bases, with 13 bases lying between them. Germline V CDR1 and CDR2: KGHSH, LQKENI. The CDR3 loop spans 14 amino acids.

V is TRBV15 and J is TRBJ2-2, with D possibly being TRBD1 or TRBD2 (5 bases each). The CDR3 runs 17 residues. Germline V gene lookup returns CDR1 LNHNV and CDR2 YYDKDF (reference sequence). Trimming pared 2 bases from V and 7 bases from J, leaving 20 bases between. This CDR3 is CATSRPYGAIGGGELFF. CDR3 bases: TGTGCCACCAGCAGACCCTACGGGGCCATCGGCGGCGGGGAGCTGTTTTTT.

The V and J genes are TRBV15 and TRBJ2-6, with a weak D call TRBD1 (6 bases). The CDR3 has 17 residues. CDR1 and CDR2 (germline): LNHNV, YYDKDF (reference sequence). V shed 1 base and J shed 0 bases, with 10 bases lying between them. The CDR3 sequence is CATSRVSGASGANVLTF. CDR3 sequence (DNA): TGTGCCACCAGCAGAGTTTCAGGGGCCTCTGGGGCCAACGTCCTGACTTTC.

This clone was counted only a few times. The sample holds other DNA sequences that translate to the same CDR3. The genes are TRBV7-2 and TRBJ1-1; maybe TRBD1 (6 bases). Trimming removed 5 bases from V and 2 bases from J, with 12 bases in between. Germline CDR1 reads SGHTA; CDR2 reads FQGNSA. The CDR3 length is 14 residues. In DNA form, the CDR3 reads TGTGCCAGCAGCCTCGGACAGCGAAACACTGAAGCTTTCTTT. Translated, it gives CASSLGQRNTEAFF.

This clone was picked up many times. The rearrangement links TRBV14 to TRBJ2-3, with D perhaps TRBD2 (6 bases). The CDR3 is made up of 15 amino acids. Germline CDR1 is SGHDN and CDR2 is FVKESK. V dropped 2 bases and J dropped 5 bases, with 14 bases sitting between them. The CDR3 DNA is TGTGCCAGCAGCCAACTTACTCTAGCGAGAGATACGCAGTATTTT. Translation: CASSQLTLARDTQYF.

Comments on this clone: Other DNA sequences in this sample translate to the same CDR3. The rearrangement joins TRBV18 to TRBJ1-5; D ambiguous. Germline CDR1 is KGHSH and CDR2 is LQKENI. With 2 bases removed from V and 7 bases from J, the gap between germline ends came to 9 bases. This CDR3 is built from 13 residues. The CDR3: CASSPGGGQPQHF. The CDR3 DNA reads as TGTGCCAGCTCACCAGGAGGCGGGCAGCCCCAGCATTTT.

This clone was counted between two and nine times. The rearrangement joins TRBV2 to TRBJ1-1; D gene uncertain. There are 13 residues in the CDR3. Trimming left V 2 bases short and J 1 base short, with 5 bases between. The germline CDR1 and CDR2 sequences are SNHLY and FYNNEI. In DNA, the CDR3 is TGTGCCAGCAGTGAACAACAGAACACTGAAGCTTTCTTT. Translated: CASSEQQNTEAFF.

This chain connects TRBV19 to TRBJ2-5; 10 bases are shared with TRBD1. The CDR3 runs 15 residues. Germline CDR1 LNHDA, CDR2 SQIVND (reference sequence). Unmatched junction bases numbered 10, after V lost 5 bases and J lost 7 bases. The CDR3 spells CASSPTGTGELTQYF. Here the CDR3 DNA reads TGTGCCAGTAGTCCAACCGGGACAGGGGAATTGACCCAGTACTTC.

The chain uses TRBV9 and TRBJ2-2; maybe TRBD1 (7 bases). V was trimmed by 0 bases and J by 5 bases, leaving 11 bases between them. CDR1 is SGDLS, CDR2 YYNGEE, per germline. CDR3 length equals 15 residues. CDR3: CASSVDPGGTGELFF. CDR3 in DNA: TGTGCCAGCAGCGTAGATCCAGGGGGGACCGGGGAGCTGTTTTTT.

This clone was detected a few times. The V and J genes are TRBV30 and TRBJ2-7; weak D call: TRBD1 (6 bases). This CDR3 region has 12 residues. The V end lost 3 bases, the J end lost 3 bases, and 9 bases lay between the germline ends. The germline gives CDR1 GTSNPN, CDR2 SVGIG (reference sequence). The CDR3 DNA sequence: TGTGCCTGGAGGAACAGGGTCTACGAGCAGTACTTC. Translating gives CAWRNRVYEQYF.

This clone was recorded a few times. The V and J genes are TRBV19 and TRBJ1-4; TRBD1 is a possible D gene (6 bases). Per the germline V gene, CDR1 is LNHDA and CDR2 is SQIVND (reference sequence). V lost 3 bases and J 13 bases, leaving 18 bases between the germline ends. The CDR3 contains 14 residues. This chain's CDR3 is CASSITGQVKGLFF. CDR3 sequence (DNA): TGTGCCAGTAGTATTACGGGACAAGTCAAGGGACTGTTTTTT.

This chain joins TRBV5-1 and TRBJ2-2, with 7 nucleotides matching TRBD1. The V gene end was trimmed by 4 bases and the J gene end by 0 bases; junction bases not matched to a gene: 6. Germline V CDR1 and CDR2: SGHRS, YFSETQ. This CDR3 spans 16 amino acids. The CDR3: CASSTTGTANTGELFF. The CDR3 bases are TGCGCCAGCAGCACCACCGGGACAGCGAACACCGGGGAGCTGTTTTTT.

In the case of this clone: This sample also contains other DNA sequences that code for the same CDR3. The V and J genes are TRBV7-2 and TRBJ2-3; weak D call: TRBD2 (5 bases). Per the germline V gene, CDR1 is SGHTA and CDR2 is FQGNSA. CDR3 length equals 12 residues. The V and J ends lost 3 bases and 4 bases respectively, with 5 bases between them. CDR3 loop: CASSLDSDTQYF. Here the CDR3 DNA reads TGTGCCAGCAGCTTGGACTCAGATACGCAGTATTTT.

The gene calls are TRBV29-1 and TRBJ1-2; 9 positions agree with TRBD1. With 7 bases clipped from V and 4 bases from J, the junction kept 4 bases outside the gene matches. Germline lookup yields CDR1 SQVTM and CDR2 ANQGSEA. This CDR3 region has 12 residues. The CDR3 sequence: CSGRDRAYGYTF. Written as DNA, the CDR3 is TGCAGCGGGCGGGACAGGGCCTATGGCTACACCTTC.